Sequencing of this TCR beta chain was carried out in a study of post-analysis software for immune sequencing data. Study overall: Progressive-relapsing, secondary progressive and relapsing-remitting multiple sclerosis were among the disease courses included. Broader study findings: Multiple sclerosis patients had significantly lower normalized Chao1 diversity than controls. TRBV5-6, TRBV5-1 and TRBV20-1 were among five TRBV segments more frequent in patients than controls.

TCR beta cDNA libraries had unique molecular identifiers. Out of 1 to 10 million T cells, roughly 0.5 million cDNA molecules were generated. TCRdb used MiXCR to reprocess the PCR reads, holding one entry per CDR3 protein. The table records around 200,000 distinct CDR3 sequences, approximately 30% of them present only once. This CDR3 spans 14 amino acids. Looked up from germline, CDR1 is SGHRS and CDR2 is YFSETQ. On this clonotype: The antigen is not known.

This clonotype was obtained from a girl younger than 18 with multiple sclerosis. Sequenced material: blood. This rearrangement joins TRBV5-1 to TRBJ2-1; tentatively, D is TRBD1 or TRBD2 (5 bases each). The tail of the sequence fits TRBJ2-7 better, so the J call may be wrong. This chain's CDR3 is CASSPGTAYNEQYF. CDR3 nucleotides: TGCGCCAGCAGCCCCGGGACGGCCTACAATGAGCAGTACTTC.